This passage covers 10 T cell receptor beta chains from one sample sequenced in a study of blood T cell repertoires in COVID-19 (dated by TCRdb to 2018 to 2021). Preparation of the library involved the immunoSEQ multiplex PCR assay. TCRdb stores this immuneACCESS table with in-frame sequences only. Part of the clones is absent; in the studies checked, under half of the shortfall reflects unresolved V genes, and no reason is known for the rest. The sample table records over 250,000 clones; around nine tenths of these occur just once. The top ten clonotypes cover 1.5% to 2% of the sample. Sequenced material: PBMCs or T cells enriched from blood (not recorded which). The receptor set was obtained from a woman aged 60 to 75 who had recovered from COVID-19.

This chain connects TRBV28 to TRBJ1-1, with 9 bases matching TRBD1. The CDR3 contains 13 residues. Germline values: CDR1 MDHEN, CDR2 SYDVKM. V dropped 5 bases and J dropped 11; count of bases not matched to a gene: 9. CDR3 sequence: CASSGTGRWVAFF. CDR3 sequence (DNA): TGTGCCAGCAGTGGGACAGGGCGCTGGGTGGCTTTCTTT.

The chain employs TRBV29-1 and TRBJ2-1, with 9 bases fitting TRBD1. CDR1 is SQVTM, CDR2 ANQGSEA, per germline. The CDR3 length is 13 residues. Trimming took 6 bases from V and 6 from J; bases not matched to a gene: 6. CDR3 DNA: TGCAGCGTCCGGGACAGGGCCCTCAATGAGCAGTTCTTC. Residues: CSVRDRALNEQFF.

CDR3: CASSRSRGTEAFF. As DNA, the CDR3 is TGTGCCAGCAGCCGAAGCCGGGGAACTGAAGCTTTCTTT. The chain has TRBV7-6 and TRBJ1-1; D uncertain. V shed 5 bases and J shed 5 bases, with 12 bases lying between them. The CDR3 has 13 residues. CDR1 is SGHVS, CDR2 FNYEAQ, per germline. Based on the CDR3 plus reference TRBV7-6 and TRBJ1-1, the full variable domain is GAGVSQSPRYKVTKRGQDVALRCDPISGHVSLYWYRQALGQGPEFLTYFNYEAQQDKSGLPNDRFSAERPEGSISTLTIQRTEQRDSAMYRCASSRSRGTEAFFGQGTRLTVV.

The chain has TRBV4-1 and TRBJ1-6; a weak D match, TRBD1 (6 bases). V shed 1 base and J shed 7 bases, with 8 bases lying between them. CDR1 and CDR2 (germline): MGHRA, YSYEKL. The CDR3 spans 14 residues. CDR3 protein: CASSQVQGNSPLHF. The CDR3 region has the DNA TGCGCCAGCAGCCAAGTCCAGGGGAATTCACCCCTCCACTTT.

The DNA of the CDR3 is TGTGCCAGCAGCCGTCGCTCCTACGAGCAGTACTTC. Translation gives CASSRRSYEQYF. The rearrangement links TRBV28 to TRBJ2-7; D unresolved. V lost 6 bases and J lost 0, with 6 bases in between. The CDR3 runs 12 residues. Germline V gives CDR1 MDHEN, CDR2 SYDVKM. The entire variable domain, with the rest obtained from reference TRBV28 and TRBJ2-7, is as follows: DVKVTQSSRYLVKRTGEKVFLECVQDMDHENMFWYRQDPGLGLRLIYFSYDVKMKEKGDIPEGYSVSREKKERFSLILESASTNQTSMYLCASSRRSYEQYFGPGTRLTVT.

CDR3 sequence: CASSVGGGNTEAFF. DNA for the CDR3: TGTGCCAGTAGTGTAGGGGGAGGGAACACTGAAGCTTTCTTT. V gene TRBV19 combines with J gene TRBJ1-1; a possible D gene is TRBD1 (6 bases). Germline V gene lookup returns CDR1 LNHDA and CDR2 SQIVND (reference sequence). V was clipped by 5 bases and J by 1 base, with 11 bases between them. The CDR3 consists of 14 residues.

On this clone itself: The junction departs from germline at one end; a sequencing error may be responsible. This sample also contains other DNA sequences that code for the same CDR3. The rearrangement uses TRBV7-4 and TRBJ1-4; a possible D gene is TRBD1 (6 bases). The germline V gene has CDR1 SGHVT and CDR2 SQSDAQ. CDR3 size: 16 residues. In DNA form, the CDR3 reads TGTGCCAGCAGCTTAGATCCGACAGGTGTGAATGAAAAATTGTTTTTT. As protein: CASSLDPTGVNEKLFF.

The sample holds one count of this clone. The chain is built from TRBV30 and TRBJ1-2; the D is unclear. Germline values: CDR1 GTSNPN, CDR2 SVGIG (reference sequence). With 0 bases removed from V and 7 bases from J, the gap between germline ends came to 6 bases. This CDR3 has 11 residues. The CDR3 is CAWSVPSGYTF. DNA of the CDR3: TGTGCCTGGAGTGTCCCCTCTGGCTACACCTTC.

The chain employs TRBV28 and TRBJ2-1, with TRBD2 identical over 9 bases. The CDR3 length is 19 residues. V lost 7 bases and J lost 3; bases outside the gene matches: 19. Germline CDR1 MDHEN, CDR2 SYDVKM. The CDR3 region is CASTPIWREGREVYNEQFF. The CDR3 DNA reads TGTGCCAGCACCCCGATTTGGCGGGAGGGCCGAGAGGTCTACAATGAGCAGTTCTTC.

This sequence joins TRBV10-3 and TRBJ2-5; 8 bases align to TRBD2. The CDR3 has 12 residues. Trimming cost V 10 bases and J 2 bases; bases outside gene matches: 3. Germline V gene lookup returns CDR1 ENHRY and CDR2 SYGVKD. This CDR3 reads CATGGVQETQYF. Here the CDR3 DNA reads TGTGCCACCGGGGGGGTACAAGAGACCCAGTACTTC.